Below, 10 T cell receptor beta chains from the same sample are listed, as sequenced in a study of cytomegalovirus exposure and HLA in healthy donors. PCR involved 60 Vbeta and 13 Jbeta primers. This table comes from immunoSEQ multiplex PCR, and its TCRdb copy is limited to in-frame clones, with some not included. The repertoire holds around 100,000 clones, with approximately 85% as singletons. The sequencing input was PBMCs. The receptors were sampled from a man aged 40-55 years in good health and CMV-seropositive.

Note on this clone: One end of the junction varies from germline; a read error may be responsible. The chain uses TRBV28 and TRBJ2-4; 14 positions agree with TRBD2. CDR1 is MDHEN and CDR2 is SYDVKM in the germline V gene. The CDR3 sequence is 11 residues long. The CDR3 bases are TGTGCCAGCAGTTCGACTAGCGGGAGGGTCTTC. It yields the protein CASSSTSGRVF.

This clone showed up just a few times. The chain links TRBV6-5 to TRBJ1-5; the D gene is possibly TRBD1 (5 bases). The CDR3 covers 15 residues. Looked up from germline, CDR1 is MNHEY and CDR2 is SVGAGI. V was shortened by 6 bases and J by 0 bases, with 12 bases between the two germline ends. CDR3 protein: CASRSGNYSNQPQHF. The CDR3 DNA reads as TGTGCCAGCAGATCAGGGAATTATAGCAATCAGCCCCAGCATTTT.

This rearrangement joins TRBV19 to TRBJ1-2; D gene ambiguous. V was trimmed by 3 bases and J by 3 bases, leaving 14 bases between them. The CDR3 sequence is 15 residues long. CDR1 is LNHDA and CDR2 is SQIVND in the germline V gene (reference sequence). The CDR3 DNA sequence: TGTGCCAGTAGTATCTCCCCACAAGTTTACTATGGCTACACCTTC. This gives the protein CASSISPQVYYGYTF.

This chain uses TRBV9 with TRBJ1-2; no clear D. The CDR3 contains 14 residues. Trimming left V 3 bases short and J 1 base short, with 10 bases between. CDR1 is SGDLS, CDR2 YYNGEE, per germline. Written as DNA, the CDR3 is TGTGCCAGCAGCGCCCCGCCAGTTAACTATGGCTACACCTTC. Its translation is CASSAPPVNYGYTF.

Comments on this clone: This same CDR3 is encoded by further DNA sequences in the sample. The chain has TRBV19 and TRBJ2-1; 8 nucleotides align to TRBD2. This CDR3 has 15 amino acids. V shed 1 base and J 2 bases; nucleotides not matched to a gene: 1. Germline V gives CDR1 LNHDA, CDR2 SQIVND (reference sequence). CDR3 sequence reads: CASSIAGGAYNEQFF. The CDR3 bases are TGTGCCAGTAGTATAGCGGGAGGGGCCTACAATGAGCAGTTCTTC.

The chain uses TRBV19 and TRBJ1-5, with 8 nucleotides matching TRBD1. Trimming cost V 9 bases and J 0 bases; bases outside gene matches: 1. There are 13 residues in the CDR3. Germline V CDR1 and CDR2: LNHDA, SQIVND (reference sequence). The CDR3 is CASGQGSNQPQHF. CDR3 sequence (DNA): TGTGCCAGCGGACAGGGTAGCAATCAGCCCCAGCATTTT.

The chain combines TRBV4-1 with TRBJ1-1, with 8 bases identical to TRBD1. From germline, CDR1 is MGHRA and CDR2 YSYEKL. The V gene end was trimmed by 3 bases and the J gene end by 5 bases; junction bases not matched to a gene: 8. The CDR3 has 15 amino acids. Written as DNA, the CDR3 is TGCGCCAGCAGCCACCCAGGACAGGGAGGAACTGAAGCTTTCTTT. It translates to CASSHPGQGGTEAFF.

This clone was seen once. This chain links TRBV10-2 with TRBJ1-2; possible D gene TRBD1, 6 bases. CDR1 and CDR2 (germline): WSHSY, SAAADI. V lost 3 bases and J lost 8, with 22 bases in between. This CDR3 region has 16 residues. CDR3 coding DNA: TGCGCCAGCAGTGAAGATCCGGACAGAATTTATGGAGGCTACACCTTC. Translated: CASSEDPDRIYGGYTF.

The gene calls are TRBV6-4 and TRBJ2-2; 7 nucleotides agree with TRBD1. The length of the CDR3 is 15 residues. The germline CDR1 and CDR2 sequences are MRHNA and SNTAGT. With 5 bases clipped from V and 2 bases from J, the junction kept 5 bases outside the gene matches. CDR3 protein: CASSHEGANTGELFF. For the CDR3, the DNA is TGTGCCAGCAGTCATGAGGGGGCCAACACCGGGGAGCTGTTTTTT.

DNA for the CDR3: TGTGCCAGCAGCGTAAGAGGTCCTCCCTACGAGCAGTACTTC. Encoded protein: CASSVRGPPYEQYF. The gene calls are TRBV9 and TRBJ2-7; D uncertain. The germline V gene has CDR1 SGDLS and CDR2 YYNGEE. The CDR3 is made up of 14 amino acids. V was cut by 1 base and J by 2 bases, with 10 bases left in between.